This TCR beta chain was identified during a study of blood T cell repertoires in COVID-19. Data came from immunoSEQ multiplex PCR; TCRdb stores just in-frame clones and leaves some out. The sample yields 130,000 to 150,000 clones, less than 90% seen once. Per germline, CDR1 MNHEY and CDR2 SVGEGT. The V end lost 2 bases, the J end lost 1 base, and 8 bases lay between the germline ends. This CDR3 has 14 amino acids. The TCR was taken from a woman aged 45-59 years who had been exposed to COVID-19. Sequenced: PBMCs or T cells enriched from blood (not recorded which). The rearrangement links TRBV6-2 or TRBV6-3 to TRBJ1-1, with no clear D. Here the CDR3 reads CASSYPMANTEAFF. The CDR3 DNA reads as TGTGCCAGCAGTTACCCCATGGCGAACACTGAAGCTTTCTTT.